The 26 T cell receptor beta chains below all came from one sample that was sequenced in a study of T-cell memory formation after mild COVID-19. Using its own MiXCR run on the 5' RACE reads, TCRdb lists one record per CDR3 protein. This sample has approximately 400,000 distinct CDR3 sequences, with 15% to 20% found just once. Material for sequencing was PBMCs or a T cell subset sorted from them (not recorded which). The source is a young man who had mild COVID-19 (a few samples of this study predate the infection). Cell type and time point are not known.

The chain is built from TRBV5-1 and TRBJ2-5; D gene uncertain. CDR1 SGHRS and CDR2 YFSETQ come from the germline V gene. Trimming removed 0 bases at V and 13 bases at J, with 10 bases between. This CDR3 comprises 11 residues. The CDR3 bases are TGCGCCAGCAGCTTGGAAGGTCGCCTGTACTTC. It is translated as CASSLEGRLYF.

This sequence joins TRBV20-1 and TRBJ2-1; 7 nucleotides match TRBD1. The CDR3 contains 14 residues. From germline, CDR1 is DFQATT and CDR2 SNEGSKA (reference sequence). V was clipped by 4 bases and J by 7 bases; unmatched bases: 10. This chain's CDR3 is CSAIPATGLNEQFF. The DNA of the CDR3 is TGCAGTGCTATCCCCGCGACAGGGCTGAATGAGCAGTTCTTC.

The rearrangement uses TRBV20-1 and TRBJ2-2; 8 positions agree with TRBD1. J lost 7 bases, V lost 6 bases, and 13 bases had no gene match. The CDR3 sequence is 15 residues long. The V gene's germline CDR1 is DFQATT and CDR2 SNEGSKA (reference sequence). This chain's CDR3 is CSAPDRGSSLGELFF. CDR3 nucleotide sequence: TGCAGTGCCCCTGACAGGGGATCGTCCCTCGGGGAGCTGTTTTTT.

This clonotype appeared a few times. This rearrangement joins TRBV7-2 to TRBJ2-7, with 9 bases matching TRBD2. Germline CDR1 SGHTA, CDR2 FQGNSA. CDR3 length equals 16 residues. The V gene end was trimmed by 5 bases and the J gene end by 1 base; junction bases not matched to a gene: 9. This CDR3 is CASSKRRAGGSYEQYF. The CDR3 DNA reads TGTGCCAGCAGCAAGCGTCGGGCGGGGGGGTCCTACGAGCAGTACTTC.

The J gene is TRBJ2-1, the V gene TRBV12-3 or TRBV12-4, with 8 bases lining up with TRBD1. CDR3 length: 12 residues. V trimming: 5 bases; J trimming: 14 bases; junction bases outside the gene matches: 8. The CDR3 protein is CASSIGQGEEFF. The CDR3 DNA reads as TGTGCCAGCAGTATAGGACAGGGCGAGGAGTTCTTC.

The chain employs TRBV14 and TRBJ2-1, with 7 bases aligning to TRBD2. The CDR3 totals 17 residues. The trim removed 4 bases at V and 6 bases at J, leaving 15 bases unmatched. Looked up from germline, CDR1 is SGHDN and CDR2 is FVKESK. DNA of the CDR3: TGTGCCAGCAGCCCATCGAGGTGGGGGGGAGGAATCAATGAGCAGTTCTTC. Translated: CASSPSRWGGGINEQFF.

This clonotype is medium-sized in the sample. The V gene is TRBV7-9, the J gene TRBJ2-1; weak D call: TRBD2 (6 bases). Germline loops: CDR1 SEHNR, CDR2 FQNEAQ (reference sequence). This CDR3 has 12 amino acids. V lost 2 bases, J lost 8 bases, and 7 bases lay in between. Written as DNA, the CDR3 is TGTGCCAGCAGCTTAACGGGGGATGAGCAGTTCTTC. It encodes CASSLTGDEQFF.

CDR3 in amino acids: CASSPMNEAFF. The DNA for the CDR3 is TGTGCCAGCAGTCCCATGAATGAAGCTTTCTTT. V gene TRBV11-2 combines with J gene TRBJ1-1; D remains unclear. Germline values: CDR1 SGHAT, CDR2 FQNNGV. The CDR3 consists of 11 residues. Trimming removed 6 bases from V and 7 bases from J, with 9 bases in between.

This clonotype was found a few times. The V call is TRBV4-2, the J call TRBJ1-2, with D maybe TRBD1 (5 bases). The CDR3 covers 15 residues. Germline CDR1 and CDR2: LGHNA and YNFKEQ. V gave up 0 bases and J gave up 1 base, with 9 bases separating them. The CDR3 sequence is CASSQEEGVNYGYTF. The CDR3 coding sequence is TGTGCCAGCAGCCAAGAGGAAGGGGTTAACTATGGCTACACCTTC.

This clonotype appeared once. The CDR3 region has the DNA TGTGCCAGCGGAGGCGCAGGGGAGGGAAACATTCAGTACTTC. Translated, it gives CASGGAGEGNIQYF. The gene calls are TRBV25-1 and TRBJ2-4, with D tentatively TRBD2 (7 bases). V lost 8 bases and J 6 bases, leaving 17 bases between the germline ends. The CDR3 sequence is 14 residues long. Germline V gene data show CDR1 as MGHDK and CDR2 as SYGVNS.

The V call is TRBV5-6, the J call TRBJ1-5, with D possibly TRBD1 on 5 matching bases. CDR3 length: 14 residues. CDR1 and CDR2 (germline): SGHDT, YYEEEE. Trimming stripped 0 bases from V and 5 bases from J, with 9 bases between. The CDR3, as DNA: TGTGCCAGCAGCTTGGGACAGACCTATCAGCCCCAGCATTTT. This gives the protein CASSLGQTYQPQHF.

This clonotype was seen a few times. V and J are TRBV4-1 and TRBJ1-1; 8 positions match TRBD1. This CDR3 spans 14 amino acids. Germline CDR1 reads MGHRA; CDR2 reads YSYEKL. The V and J ends lost 6 bases and 6 bases, in that order; junction bases with no gene match: 9. The CDR3 sequence: CASSHKVTGAEAFF. The CDR3, as DNA: TGCGCCAGCAGTCATAAGGTGACAGGGGCTGAAGCTTTCTTT.

This clonotype was observed a handful of times. The V call is TRBV5-1, the J call TRBJ1-1, with 9 positions matching TRBD1. With 4 bases clipped from V and 1 base from J, the junction kept 2 bases outside the gene matches. The CDR3 loop spans 14 amino acids. Germline values: CDR1 SGHRS, CDR2 YFSETQ. CDR3 in amino acids: CASSRDRENTEAFF. The CDR3 DNA reads TGCGCCAGCAGCAGGGACAGGGAGAACACTGAAGCTTTCTTT.

The table lists this clonotype with a few counts. The rearrangement links TRBV12-3 or TRBV12-4 to TRBJ2-3; D possibly corresponds to TRBD1 (6 bases). This CDR3 has 14 amino acids. V dropped 3 bases and J dropped 2 bases, with 9 bases sitting between them. The CDR3 is CASSFRGVTDTQYF. For the CDR3, the DNA is TGTGCCAGCAGTTTCAGGGGAGTCACAGATACGCAGTATTTT.

The V gene is TRBV5-6, the J gene TRBJ2-5; D possibly uses TRBD1 or TRBD2 (6 bases each). The ends were cut back, 4 bases at V and 8 bases at J, with 18 bases in the middle. CDR3 size: 14 residues. The germline CDR1 and CDR2 sequences are SGHDT and YYEEEE. CDR3 amino acids: CASSPPAGGTTQYF. In nucleotides, the CDR3 is TGTGCCAGCAGCCCACCGGCCGGAGGGACAACCCAGTACTTC. Using reference TRBV5-6 and TRBJ2-5 for the parts outside the CDR3, the full variable domain is DAGVTQSPTHLIKTRGQQVTLRCSPKSGHDTVSWYQQALGQGPQFIFQYYEEEERQRGNFPDRFSGHQFPNYSSELNVNALLLGDSALYLCASSPPAGGTTQYFGPGTRLLVL.

This clonotype showed up many times. The V gene is TRBV18, the J gene TRBJ1-5; D uncertain. The V and J ends lost 3 bases and 4 bases respectively, with 7 bases between them. Germline loops: CDR1 KGHSH, CDR2 LQKENI. The CDR3 spans 13 residues. In DNA form, the CDR3 reads TGTGCCAGCTCACCCTCGGATAATCAGCCCCAGCATTTT. Translation: CASSPSDNQPQHF.

This clonotype was picked up many times. The chain uses TRBV7-6 and TRBJ1-1; possibly TRBD1 for D (6 bases). The V gene's germline CDR1 is SGHVS and CDR2 FNYEAQ. The V and J ends lost 9 bases and 4 bases respectively, with 18 bases between them. CDR3 size: 14 residues. The DNA for the CDR3 is TGTGCCAGTAGCGTGGGAACAGGGATCACTGAAGCTTTCTTT. It yields the protein CASSVGTGITEAFF.

This clonotype turned up a few times. The V and J genes are TRBV29-1 and TRBJ1-2; D is ambiguous. Germline CDR1 reads SQVTM; CDR2 reads ANQGSEA. The CDR3 loop spans 11 amino acids. V lost 3 bases and J lost 5, with 7 bases in between. The CDR3 DNA follows: TGCAGCGTTGAGGACGGGTATGGCTACACCTTC. Translated, it gives CSVEDGYGYTF.

The rearrangement joins TRBV12-3 or TRBV12-4 to TRBJ1-2; D ambiguous. Between the trimmed V and J ends, which lost 7 bases and 4 bases, there was a span of 10 bases. This CDR3 contains 12 residues. The CDR3 bases are TGTGCCAGCACCACTTCAGCCTATGGCTACACCTTC. Residues: CASTTSAYGYTF.

This clonotype was seen a handful of times. This sequence joins TRBV23-1 and TRBJ1-4, with 7 bases matching TRBD1. TRBV23-1 is treated as an ORF (open reading frame) with a function not yet certain. The CDR3 runs to 15 residues. V lost 3 bases and J lost 4; bases outside the gene matches: 5. The CDR3 protein is CASSHSDRINEKLFF. In DNA, the CDR3 is TGCGCCAGCAGTCACTCGGACAGGATTAATGAAAAACTGTTTTTT.

The CDR3 DNA reads TGTGCCAGCAGCCTTGGGACTAGCGGGGGTTGGACCCAGTACTTC. Protein product: CASSLGTSGGWTQYF. This chain connects TRBV7-2 to TRBJ2-5, with TRBD2 matching 14 bases. With V trimmed by 5 bases and J by 7 bases, 6 bases remained unmatched. Germline V gene lookup returns CDR1 SGHTA and CDR2 FQGNSA. The CDR3 runs 15 residues.

At least ten counts were recorded for this clonotype. The gene calls are TRBV2 and TRBJ2-5, with D unresolved. V dropped 2 bases and J dropped 8 bases, with 15 bases sitting between them. The CDR3 covers 14 residues. Germline V lookup: CDR1 SNHLY, CDR2 FYNNEI. The chain's CDR3 is CASSEYGLMPTQYF. CDR3 DNA: TGTGCCAGCAGTGAATACGGCTTAATGCCCACCCAGTACTTC.

This clonotype was detected only a few times. The gene calls are TRBV7-2 and TRBJ2-4; a possible D gene is TRBD1 (5 bases). V lost 5 bases, J lost 0 bases, and 14 bases lay in between. Germline CDR1 and CDR2: SGHTA and FQGNSA. This CDR3 has 16 residues. The CDR3 here is CASSRVAGLAKNIQYF. The CDR3 bases are TGTGCCAGCAGCCGGGTGGCAGGGTTAGCCAAAAACATTCAGTACTTC. The full variable domain, completed using reference TRBV7-2 and TRBJ2-4, is GAGVSQSPSNKVTEKGKDVELRCDPISGHTALYWYRQSLGQGLEFLIYFQGNSAPDKSGLPSDRFSAERTGGSVSTLTIQRTQQEDSAVYLCASSRVAGLAKNIQYFGAGTRLSVL.

The chain employs TRBV29-1 and TRBJ1-2; no clear D gene. Per germline, CDR1 SQVTM and CDR2 ANQGSEA. There are 13 residues in the CDR3. V was cut by 6 bases and J by 3 bases, with 14 bases left in between. This CDR3 reads CSVGTPGDYGYTF. DNA for the CDR3: TGCAGCGTAGGCACCCCGGGCGACTATGGCTACACCTTC.

This sequence joins TRBV7-9 and TRBJ2-3; D not certain. The ends were cut back, 2 bases at V and 1 base at J, with 10 bases in the middle. From germline, CDR1 is SEHNR and CDR2 FQNEAQ (reference sequence). CDR3 length: 15 amino acids. The CDR3, as DNA: TGTGCCAGCAGCTTATCGCAGGACCGCACAGATACGCAGTATTTT. Translating gives CASSLSQDRTDTQYF. Full variable domain (remainder filled in from reference TRBV7-9 and TRBJ2-3): DTGVSQNPRHKITKRGQNVTFRCDPISEHNRLYWYRQTLGQGPEFLTYFQNEAQLEKSRLLSDRFSAERPKGSFSTLEIQRTEQGDSAMYLCASSLSQDRTDTQYFGPGTRLTVL.

This clonotype was picked up a small number of times. The chain joins TRBV14 to TRBJ2-5, with TRBD1 identical over 7 bases. After removal of 2 bases from V and 2 bases from J, the junction contained 8 bases not matched to a gene. The CDR3 runs 16 residues. Germline V CDR1 and CDR2: SGHDN, FVKESK. The CDR3 DNA sequence: TGTGCCAGCAGCCAACTCGGGACAGCTCTTCAAGAGACCCAGTACTTC. Translation gives CASSQLGTALQETQYF. Full variable domain (outside the CDR3, taken from reference TRBV14 and TRBJ2-5): EAGVTQFPSHSVIEKGQTVTLRCDPISGHDNLYWYRRVMGKEIKFLLHFVKESKQDESGMPNNRFLAERTGGTYSTLKVQPAELEDSGVYFCASSQLGTALQETQYFGPGTRLLVL.